This T cell receptor beta chain is from a study of T cells after yellow fever vaccination. This clonotype was counted only a few times. CDR1 is SQVTM and CDR2 is ANQGSEA in the germline V gene. V was shortened by 3 bases and J by 4 bases, with 12 bases between the two germline ends. This CDR3 contains 13 residues. TCRdb re-derived calls from the 5' RACE reads in MiXCR, one entry per CDR3 protein. The sample has 400,000 or so distinct CDR3 sequences, approximately 10% seen once. The J gene is TRBJ1-1, the V gene TRBV29-1, with D hard to call. The clonotype comes from a man between 18 and 35 years old who received the YFV17D yellow fever vaccine. The starting material was PBMCs, obtained on the day of the first yellow fever vaccination. The CDR3 reads CSVDDLLTTEAFF. In nucleotides, the CDR3 is TGCAGCGTTGACGACTTATTGACCACTGAAGCTTTCTTT.